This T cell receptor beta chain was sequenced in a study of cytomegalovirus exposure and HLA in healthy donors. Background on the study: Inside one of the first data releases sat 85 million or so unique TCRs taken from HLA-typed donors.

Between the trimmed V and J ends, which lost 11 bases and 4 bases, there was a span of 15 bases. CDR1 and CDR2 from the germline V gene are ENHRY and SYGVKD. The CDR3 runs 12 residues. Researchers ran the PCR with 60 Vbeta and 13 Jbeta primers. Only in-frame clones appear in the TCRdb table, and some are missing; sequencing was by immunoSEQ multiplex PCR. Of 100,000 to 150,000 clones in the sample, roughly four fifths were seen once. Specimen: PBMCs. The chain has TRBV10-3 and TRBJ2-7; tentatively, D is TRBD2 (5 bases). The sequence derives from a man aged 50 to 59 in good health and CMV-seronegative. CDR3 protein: CASEADRYEQYF. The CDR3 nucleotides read TGTGCCTCGGAGGCAGATCGGTACGAGCAGTACTTC.